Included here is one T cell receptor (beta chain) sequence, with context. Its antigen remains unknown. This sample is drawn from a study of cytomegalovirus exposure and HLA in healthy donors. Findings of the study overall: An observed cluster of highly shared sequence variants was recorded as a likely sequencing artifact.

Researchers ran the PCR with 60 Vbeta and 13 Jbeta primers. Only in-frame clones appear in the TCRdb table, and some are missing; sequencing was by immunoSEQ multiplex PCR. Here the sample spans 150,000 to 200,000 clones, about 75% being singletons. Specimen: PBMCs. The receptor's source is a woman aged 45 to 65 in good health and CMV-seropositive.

In DNA, the CDR3 is TGTGCCAGCAGCCCCCTCGGACAGGGGGTGGGAGCTAATGAAAAACTGTTTTTT. This encodes CASSPLGQGVGANEKLFF. V gene TRBV5-6 combines with J gene TRBJ1-4; 10 nucleotides match TRBD1. In germline, CDR1 is SGHDT, CDR2 YYEEEE. The CDR3 is 18 residues long. V lost 4 bases, J lost 3 bases, and 12 bases stayed unmatched.